This entry lists 25 T cell receptor beta chains sequenced from one sample in a study of tumor and adjacent non-tumor tissue in lung cancer (dated by TCRdb to between 2018 and 2020). Preparation of the library involved multiplex PCR. TCRdb lists the instrument as Illumina HiSeq 2500. TCRbeta libraries were built by three rounds of nested PCR using primers (Table S4), following protocols modified from ARM-PCR. TCRdb itself trimmed the public reads at Q25 with fastp, ran MiXCR and retained productive beta chains. Records with the same CDR3 protein are collapsed into one entry carrying the most frequent genes and DNA. Counted in this sample were about 80,000 distinct CDR3 sequences; approximately 71% of them appeared once. Jointly, the top ten make up 10% to 15% of the sample. RNA was isolated from bulk unsorted tissue, and RNA quality was assessed with a NanoDrop ND-1000 and an Agilent 2100. Source material: lung tumor tissue. The receptors stem from a woman aged 70-85 years with non-small cell lung cancer.

In regard to this clonotype: This may come from a read error, since a much larger clone is one base off. This chain connects TRBV30 to TRBJ2-7, with D perhaps matching TRBD1 or TRBD2 (5 bases each). Germline V CDR1 and CDR2: GTSNPN, SVGIG (reference sequence). V was trimmed by 3 bases and J by 0 bases, leaving 12 bases between them. The length of the CDR3 is 14 residues. CDR3 coding DNA: TGTGCCTGGAGGCACCGGGACGGCTCCTACGAGCAGTACTTC. Amino acids: CAWRHRDGSYEQYF.

Points on this clonotype: Because it lacks the conserved phenylalanine or tryptophan at the end, this CDR3 is likely a read error. The CDR3 reads CTSSQGTSTGELFS. CDR3 DNA sequence: TGCACCAGCAGCCAAGGGACTTCCACCGGGGAGCTGTTTTCT. The chain links TRBV4-1 to TRBJ2-2, with a possible D match to TRBD2 (6 bases). The germline CDR1 and CDR2 sequences are MGHRA and YSYEKL. The CDR3 is 14 residues long.

A word on this clonotype: Given the absence of the conserved phenylalanine or tryptophan at the CDR3 end, a read error is likely. The DNA is left out, because the CDR3 cannot be placed on it with certainty; the CDR3 is given as TCRdb lists it. The chain links TRBV29-1 to TRBJ1-1. CDR1 SQVTM and CDR2 ANQGSEA come from the germline V gene. The CDR3 contains 12 residues when both ends are counted. The chain's CDR3 is CSVGGGVTEVFS.

In its sample, this clonotype was seen many times. This chain uses TRBV20-1 with TRBJ2-5; D is uncertain. Per the germline V gene, CDR1 is DFQATT and CDR2 is SNEGSKA (reference sequence). CDR3 size: 15 residues. The V and J ends lost 5 bases and 5 bases respectively, with 21 bases between them. The CDR3 DNA is TGCAGTGCTGGGCTCACGGGCAGTTCTGGGGAGACCCAGTACTTC. Its translation: CSAGLTGSSGETQYF.

Comments on this clonotype: A junction boundary mismatches the germline segment, possibly from a read error. The J gene is TRBJ2-1, the V gene TRBV10-1; a possible D gene is TRBD2 (5 bases). The CDR3 is made up of 14 amino acids. The germline V gene encodes CDR1 WNHNN and CDR2 SYGVQD (reference sequence). CDR3 nucleotides: TGCGCCAGCAGTGTAGCGAGAGACGACAATGAGCAGTCCTTC. It encodes CASSVARDDNEQSF.

V gene TRBV4-1 combines with J gene TRBJ2-7; 12 bases are shared with TRBD2. Germline lookup yields CDR1 MGHRA and CDR2 YSYEKL. The CDR3 is 18 amino acids. V trimming: 0 bases; J trimming: 3 bases; junction bases outside the gene matches: 9. CDR3 sequence reads: CASSQETSGSAVIYEQYF. CDR3 nucleotides: TGCGCCAGCAGCCAAGAGACTAGCGGGAGTGCCGTCATCTACGAGCAGTACTTC.

This clonotype was picked up one time. The J gene is TRBJ2-7, the V gene TRBV28; possibly TRBD2 for D (6 bases). Between the trimmed V and J ends, which lost 11 bases and 3 bases, there was a span of 17 bases. Germline CDR1 MDHEN, CDR2 SYDVKM. The CDR3 extends over 13 amino acids. The CDR3 DNA reads TGTGCCTGCCGCCGTCCGGGAGACTACGAGCAGTACTTC. Its protein is CACRRPGDYEQYF.

A remark on this clonotype: At one boundary the junction diverges from the germline segment, which might be a read error. J is TRBJ2-2 and V is TRBV11-2; the D is unclear. The CDR3 totals 11 residues. Germline CDR1 and CDR2: SGHAT and FQNNGV. The CDR3 DNA reads TGTGCCGGCAGCTTATCCCGGGAGCTGTTTTTT. This codes for CAGSLSRELFF.

The chain carries TRBV9 and TRBJ2-7; 7 bases are a match to TRBD2. Losses at the gene ends were 4 bases for V and 3 bases for J; bases not matched to a gene: 16. Germline V gives CDR1 SGDLS, CDR2 YYNGEE. This CDR3 has 17 residues. CDR3 in amino acids: CASSPAGEAGFNYEQYF. The CDR3, as DNA: TGTGCCAGCAGCCCCGCGGGGGAAGCGGGGTTTAACTACGAGCAGTACTTC. Full variable domain (missing parts from reference TRBV9 and TRBJ2-7): DSGVTQTPKHLITATGQRVTLRCSPRSGDLSVYWYQQSLDQGLQFLIQYYNGEERAKGNILERFSAQQFPDLHSELNLSSLELGDSALYFCASSPAGEAGFNYEQYFGPGTRLTVT.

This clonotype is categorized as medium-sized. The chain joins TRBV30 to TRBJ2-1; no clear D. Per the germline V gene, CDR1 is GTSNPN and CDR2 is SVGIG (reference sequence). The CDR3 loop spans 14 amino acids. With 4 bases removed from V and 2 bases from J, the gap between germline ends came to 12 bases. CDR3 in DNA: TGTGCCTGGATACGTGACCCGGCCTACAATGAGCAGTTCTTC. As protein: CAWIRDPAYNEQFF. The full variable domain, completed using reference TRBV30 and TRBJ2-1, is SQTIHQWPATLVQPVGSPLSLECTVEGTSNPNLYWYRQAAGRGLQLLFYSVGIGQISSEVPQNLSASRPQDRQFILSSKKLLLSDSGFYLCAWIRDPAYNEQFFGPGTRLTVL.

The chain couples TRBV28 to TRBJ2-1; TRBD2 matches 9 bases. Per the germline V gene, CDR1 is MDHEN and CDR2 is SYDVKM. This CDR3 has 15 amino acids. The V gene end was trimmed by 2 bases and the J gene end by 3 bases; junction bases not matched to a gene: 2. The CDR3 sequence: CASSLMTSGYNEQFF. CDR3 in DNA: TGTGCCAGCAGTTTAATGACTAGCGGCTACAATGAGCAGTTCTTC. Full variable domain (missing parts from reference TRBV28 and TRBJ2-1): DVKVTQSSRYLVKRTGEKVFLECVQDMDHENMFWYRQDPGLGLRLIYFSYDVKMKEKGDIPEGYSVSREKKERFSLILESASTNQTSMYLCASSLMTSGYNEQFFGPGTRLTVL.

This clonotype was detected many times. The rearrangement uses TRBV20-1 and TRBJ1-5; no firm D call. V dropped 0 bases and J dropped 3 bases, with 6 bases sitting between them. Per the germline V gene, CDR1 is DFQATT and CDR2 is SNEGSKA (reference sequence). The CDR3 runs to 13 residues. CDR3 residues: CSARDMYNQPQHF. The CDR3 nucleotides are TGCAGTGCTAGAGATATGTACAATCAGCCCCAGCATTTT.

To note about this clonotype: A read error may account for a junction end that differs from germline. The chain carries TRBV29-1 and TRBJ2-1, with TRBD2 matching 9 bases. The CDR3 runs to 14 residues. CDR1 is SQVTM and CDR2 is ANQGSEA in the germline V gene. The CDR3 sequence is CIVALAGKDNEQFF. For the CDR3, the DNA is TGCATCGTTGCTCTAGCGGGGAAAGACAATGAGCAGTTCTTC.

The J gene is TRBJ2-5, the V gene TRBV6-1; D is perhaps TRBD1 (6 bases). CDR1 and CDR2 (germline): MNHNS, SASEGT. V was pared by 2 bases and J by 2 bases, with 24 bases between. The CDR3 runs to 19 residues. The CDR3 spells CASSETILFPGHRQETQYF. CDR3 nucleotides: TGTGCCAGCAGTGAAACTATTTTATTCCCGGGACATAGGCAAGAGACCCAGTACTTC.

For this clonotype: Given a much more abundant clone one base away, this may be a read error. The rearrangement uses TRBV20-1 and TRBJ2-1; D is uncertain. The CDR3 spans 12 residues. Trimming removed 0 bases from V and 13 bases from J, with 13 bases in between. Germline V lookup: CDR1 DFQATT, CDR2 SNEGSKA (reference sequence). The CDR3, as DNA: TGCAGTGCTAGAGACCCGAACATCCGCCAGTTCTTC. Its translation is CSARDPNIRQFF.

J is TRBJ1-2 and V is TRBV12-3 or TRBV12-4, with D possibly TRBD1 on 5 matching bases. The CDR3 is made up of 14 amino acids. V was pared by 10 bases and J by 0 bases, with 15 bases between. In DNA form, the CDR3 reads TGTGCCATCAGCCCTAGGGGCGCTAACTATGGCTACACCTTC. Protein sequence: CAISPRGANYGYTF.

Details on this clonotype: With a much larger clone just one base away, this may be a read error. The CDR3 nucleotides are TGCAGTGCTAGAGGTCTGATGAGCGGATTTGGTTTAGAAGAGACCCAGTACTTC. It encodes CSARGLMSGFGLEETQYF. The chain couples TRBV20-1 to TRBJ2-5; TRBD2 might be the D (5 bases). The germline CDR1 and CDR2 sequences are DFQATT and SNEGSKA (reference sequence). The V gene lost 1 base and the J gene lost 3 bases, with 24 bases spanning the gap. CDR3 length: 18 residues.

As regards this clonotype: A read error is likely, as this CDR3 ends without the conserved phenylalanine or tryptophan. The chain has TRBV4-1 and TRBJ2-6; D is unresolved. The CDR3 is 18 amino acids. Per the germline V gene, CDR1 is MGHRA and CDR2 is YSYEKL. Trimming removed 4 bases at V and 0 bases at J, with 16 bases between. CDR3 coding DNA: TGCGCCAGCAGCCCCTGTGGCAGTCCTTCCTCTGGGGCCAACGTCCTGACTTTA. It encodes CASSPCGSPSSGANVLTL.

On this clonotype itself: At one end the junction does not follow the germline gene, possibly because of a read error. The chain uses TRBV10-2 and TRBJ2-7, with D perhaps matching TRBD2 (5 bases). CDR1 is WSHSY and CDR2 is SAAADI in the germline V gene. The CDR3 has 15 residues. DNA for the CDR3: TGCGCCGGCAGTGACCTCGGACTGGCGGGTTACGAGCAGTACTTC. Translated, it gives CAGSDLGLAGYEQYF.

As to this clonotype: Germline and junction disagree at one end, which may indicate a read error. V gene TRBV6-6 combines with J gene TRBJ2-6, with D uncertain. Germline V gene sequence: CDR1 MNHNY, CDR2 SVGAGI (reference sequence). The CDR3 has 13 amino acids. CDR3 sequence: CVSAPPGTNVLTF. CDR3 DNA sequence: TGTGTCAGCGCCCCCCCTGGGACCAACGTCCTGACTTTC.

As to this clonotype: The junction departs from the called germline gene at one end, perhaps through a read error. The rearrangement uses TRBV4-1 and TRBJ1-6, with D possibly matching TRBD1 (5 bases). Germline assignment: CDR1 MGHRA and CDR2 YSYEKL. The CDR3 loop spans 19 amino acids. The CDR3 spells CTSSQDSPSDDSYNSPLHF. For the CDR3, the DNA is TGCACCAGCAGCCAAGATTCCCCCTCGGATGACAGTTATAATTCACCCCTCCACTTT.

To note about this clonotype: At one of its ends the junction is not consistent with the germline gene, which may arise from a read error. The J gene is TRBJ1-1, the V gene TRBV12-3 or TRBV12-4, with D uncertain. This CDR3 has 18 residues. CDR3 sequence: CASRPNQWPFSVNIEALF. CDR3 DNA sequence: TGTGCCAGCAGGCCGAATCAATGGCCTTTCTCCGTTAACATTGAAGCTCTCTTT.

This clonotype was recorded a few times. This may be a read error: a much more frequent sequence differs by one nucleotide. V and J are TRBV7-9 and TRBJ1-1; unclear D gene. Looked up from germline, CDR1 is SEHNR and CDR2 is FQNEAQ (reference sequence). There are 14 residues in the CDR3. CDR3 sequence (DNA): TGTGCCAGCAGTAAACCTAGACCGAACACTAAAGCTTTCTTT. Translated: CASSKPRPNTKAFF.

In regard to this clonotype: The conserved closing phenylalanine or tryptophan is absent in this CDR3, likely reflecting a read error. The chain combines TRBV6-6 with TRBJ2-3; maybe TRBD2 (7 bases). This CDR3 is built from 15 residues. Germline V CDR1 and CDR2: MNHNY, SVGAGI (reference sequence). Trimming removed 2 bases from V and 4 bases from J, with 13 bases in between. The CDR3 DNA follows: TGTGCCAGCAGTTACCGCGGGGGCACGGCAGATACGCAGTATATT. Its translation is CASSYRGGTADTQYI.

The rearrangement uses TRBV6-5 and TRBJ2-5, with D tentatively TRBD2 (6 bases). This CDR3 is built from 16 residues. Trimming removed 7 bases from V and 1 base from J, with 19 bases in between. Germline V gene sequence: CDR1 MNHEY, CDR2 SVGAGI. The CDR3 spells CASNQPQQEGQETQYF. CDR3 coding DNA: TGTGCCAGCAACCAACCCCAGCAGGAGGGCCAAGAGACCCAGTACTTC.